This TCR beta chain was obtained from a study of T cells after yellow fever vaccination. Study-wide points: Clones from primary vaccination mostly reappeared after the booster (around 96% CD4, approximately 91% CD8).

Germline V gives CDR1 MNHNY, CDR2 SVGAGI (reference sequence). The trim removed 5 bases at V and 3 bases at J, leaving 4 bases unmatched. This CDR3 has 16 amino acids. Remarks on this clonotype: Its specificity is not known.

One entry per CDR3 protein, called by TCRdb with MiXCR from the 5' RACE reads. This table has about 200,000 distinct CDR3 sequences, roughly 3% appearing once. The J gene is TRBJ2-2, the V gene TRBV6-6; 12 nucleotides line up with TRBD1. The TCR sequence derives from a man aged 18-30 years who received the YFV17D yellow fever vaccine. The material sequenced was CD4+ T cells sorted from PBMCs, taken 10 days after the yellow fever booster vaccination. CDR3 sequence reads: CASSDGTGGDTGELFF. In DNA, the CDR3 is TGTGCCAGCAGTGACGGGACAGGGGGCGACACCGGGGAGCTGTTTTTT.